The next 14 T cell receptor beta chains were all read from a single sample in a study of Graves' ophthalmopathy and Graves' hyperthyroidism. The authors amplified TCR beta CDR3 regions, and they did so from RNA transcripts for repertoire sequencing. The first round was an RT-PCR with HTBI primers, and the second round was a multiplex PCR. Using its own MiXCR run on the multiplex PCR reads, TCRdb lists one record per CDR3 protein. Counted here are more than 40,000 distinct CDR3 sequences, 50% occurring once; the ten biggest clones make up 20% to 25%. Source material: peripheral blood. Every receptor here comes from an adult man with Graves' ophthalmopathy.

CDR3 in DNA: TGTGCCAGCAGCCAAGAAGGCAGGGAAGGAAACATTCAGTACTTC. It is translated as CASSQEGREGNIQYF. The gene calls are TRBV4-2 and TRBJ2-4; D may be TRBD1 (5 bases). The germline V gene has CDR1 LGHNA and CDR2 YNFKEQ. Trimming took 0 bases from V and 6 from J, leaving 12 bases between them. The CDR3 is 15 amino acids.

Comment on this clonotype: Germline is not matched at one junction end, which may reflect a read error. This rearrangement joins TRBV7-3 to TRBJ2-1; 13 bases map to TRBD2. CDR1 is SGHTA and CDR2 is FQGTGA in the germline V gene. There are 15 residues in the CDR3. CDR3 amino acids: CANSQDGLAGVEKFF. In DNA form, the CDR3 reads TGTGCCAACAGCCAAGACGGACTAGCGGGAGTTGAGAAGTTCTTC.

The V call is TRBV7-6, the J call TRBJ1-5, with a possible D match to TRBD1 (5 bases). The germline CDR1 and CDR2 sequences are SGHVS and FNYEAQ. The CDR3 covers 14 residues. The ends were cut back, 3 bases at V and 5 bases at J, with 11 bases in the middle. CDR3 region: CASSFLGADQPQHF. In nucleotides, the CDR3 is TGTGCCAGCAGCTTCCTAGGGGCGGATCAGCCCCAGCATTTT.

There are many counts of this clonotype. This chain joins TRBV4-1 and TRBJ1-2, with D tentatively TRBD1 (6 bases). CDR1 and CDR2 from the germline V gene are MGHRA and YSYEKL. The CDR3 sequence is 19 residues long. V gave up 2 bases and J gave up 3 bases, with 25 bases separating them. The CDR3 loop reads CASSQQVGIWTATHYGYTF. CDR3 nucleotides: TGCGCCAGCAGCCAACAAGTGGGGATATGGACAGCCACTCACTATGGCTACACCTTC.

V usage is TRBV20-1 and J usage is TRBJ1-2; D gene ambiguous. CDR1 is DFQATT, CDR2 SNEGSKA, per germline (reference sequence). V shed 3 bases and J shed 4 bases, with 12 bases lying between them. There are 13 residues in the CDR3. CDR3 loop: CSASEDPPYGYTF. DNA of the CDR3: TGCAGTGCTAGTGAAGATCCGCCCTATGGCTACACCTTC.

The chain combines TRBV7-2 with TRBJ2-7; D is perhaps TRBD2 (6 bases). Trimming stripped 1 base from V and 4 bases from J, with 11 bases between. Germline CDR1 and CDR2: SGHTA and FQGNSA. The CDR3 is 14 residues long. The CDR3: CASSLGLASYEQYF. CDR3 nucleotide sequence: TGTGCCAGCAGCTTAGGGCTAGCGTCTTACGAGCAGTACTTC.

With respect to this clonotype: At one of its ends the junction is not consistent with the germline gene, which may arise from a read error. This chain joins TRBV12-3 or TRBV12-4 and TRBJ1-6; D remains ambiguous. CDR3 length: 14 residues. The CDR3 DNA is TGTGCCAGCGCCAGCCCTGCCTATAACTCACCCCTCCACTTT. This sequence encodes CASASPAYNSPLHF.

This clonotype was seen ten or more times. The chain has TRBV7-9 and TRBJ2-1; the match to TRBD2 covers 11 bases. With V trimmed by 1 base and J by 9 bases, 5 bases remained unmatched. The CDR3 totals 15 residues. Germline CDR1 and CDR2: SEHNR and FQNEAQ (reference sequence). This chain's CDR3 is CASSLVSGGAREQFF. In DNA form, the CDR3 reads TGTGCCAGCAGCTTAGTTAGCGGGGGGGCGCGTGAGCAGTTCTTC.

This clonotype ranks as medium-sized. The V and J genes are TRBV20-1 and TRBJ2-7; 9 nucleotides line up with TRBD1. V lost 2 bases and J lost 3; bases outside the gene matches: 2. Per germline, CDR1 DFQATT and CDR2 SNEGSKA (reference sequence). The CDR3 loop spans 13 amino acids. CDR3 protein: CSARRTGVYEQYF. The CDR3 DNA reads TGCAGTGCTAGAAGGACAGGGGTCTACGAGCAGTACTTC.

This clonotype has just a few counts. The chain recombines TRBV4-3 with TRBJ2-2; D gene unclear. V lost 0 bases, J lost 3 bases, and 2 bases lay in between. Germline V CDR1 and CDR2: LGHNA, YSLEER. This CDR3 contains 13 residues. Here the CDR3 DNA reads TGCGCCAGCAGCCAAGACTACACCGGGGAGCTGTTTTTT. Translation gives CASSQDYTGELFF.

The rearrangement links TRBV6-5 to TRBJ2-5, with D perhaps matching TRBD1 (5 bases). Trimming took 7 bases from V and 9 from J, leaving 15 bases between them. The CDR3 totals 12 residues. CDR1 and CDR2 (germline): MNHEY, SVGAGI. CDR3 loop: CASNQGGEAQYF. The CDR3 region has the DNA TGTGCCAGCAATCAGGGCGGTGAGGCCCAGTACTTC.

This clonotype was recorded at least ten times. The chain recombines TRBV4-2 with TRBJ2-3; the match to TRBD1 covers 7 bases. Germline V gives CDR1 LGHNA, CDR2 YNFKEQ. The CDR3 is 16 amino acids. Germline trimming cut 1 base from V and 5 bases from J; bases unmatched to any gene: 9. Here the CDR3 reads CASSQGLGQEKDTQYF. CDR3 in DNA: TGTGCCAGCAGCCAAGGGCTCGGACAGGAGAAAGATACGCAGTATTTT.

The chain recombines TRBV14 with TRBJ2-3; D gene unclear. There are 15 residues in the CDR3. Trimming took 0 bases from V and 0 from J, leaving 7 bases between them. The V gene's germline CDR1 is SGHDN and CDR2 FVKESK. This CDR3 reads CASSQDVHSTDTQYF. Written as DNA, the CDR3 is TGTGCCAGCAGCCAAGATGTTCACAGCACAGATACGCAGTATTTT. The full variable domain, rest sourced from reference TRBV14 and TRBJ2-3, is EAGVTQFPSHSVIEKGQTVTLRCDPISGHDNLYWYRRVMGKEIKFLLHFVKESKQDESGMPNNRFLAERTGGTYSTLKVQPAELEDSGVYFCASSQDVHSTDTQYFGPGTRLTVL.

The CDR3 DNA sequence: TGTGCCAGCAGTTACGGGACTAGCACTTTCTTT. It encodes CASSYGTSTFF. The genes are TRBV6-5 and TRBJ1-1, with a possible D match to TRBD1 (5 bases). The CDR3 is made up of 11 amino acids. Trimming removed 2 bases at V and 12 bases at J, with 10 bases between. Germline V gene lookup returns CDR1 MNHEY and CDR2 SVGAGI.